This TCR beta chain was captured in a study of blood T cell repertoires in COVID-19. Everyone who took part was roughly 18 to 89 years old, and they came from some 23 US areas. TCRdb keeps only in-frame clones here, not all; method: immunoSEQ multiplex PCR. Of about 300,000 clones listed, approximately 84% are singletons. This CDR3 is 17 amino acids long. V was shortened by 4 bases and J by 0 bases, with 18 bases between the two germline ends. Germline CDR1 reads PRHDT; CDR2 reads FYEKMQ (reference sequence). V gene TRBV13 combines with J gene TRBJ1-1; D is possibly TRBD1 (5 bases). Sequencing input: PBMCs or T cells enriched from blood (not recorded which). This receptor was identified in a young man who had recovered from COVID-19. CDR3 nucleotide sequence: TGTGCCAGCAGCTCAAGCGACAGACAGAGCATGAACACTGAAGCTTTCTTT. As protein: CASSSSDRQSMNTEAFF. The variable domain in full, with the rest retrieved from reference TRBV13 and TRBJ1-1, is AAGVIQSPRHLIKEKRETATLKCYPIPRHDTVYWYQQGPGQDPQFLISFYEKMQSDKGSIPDRFSAQQFSDYHSELNMSSLELGDSALYFCASSSSDRQSMNTEAFFGQGTRLTVV.